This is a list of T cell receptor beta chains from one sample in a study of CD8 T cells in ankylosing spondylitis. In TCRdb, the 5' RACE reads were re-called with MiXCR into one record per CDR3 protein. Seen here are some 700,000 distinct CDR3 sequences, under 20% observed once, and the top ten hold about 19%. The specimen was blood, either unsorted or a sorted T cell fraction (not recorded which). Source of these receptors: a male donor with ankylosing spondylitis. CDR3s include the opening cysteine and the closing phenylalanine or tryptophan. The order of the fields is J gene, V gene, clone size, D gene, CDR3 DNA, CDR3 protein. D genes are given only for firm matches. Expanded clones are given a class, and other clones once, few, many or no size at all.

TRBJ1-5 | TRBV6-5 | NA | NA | TGTGCCAGCAGTTACCAAAAGGGTGCCAATCAGCCCCAGCATTTT | CASSYQKGANQPQHF
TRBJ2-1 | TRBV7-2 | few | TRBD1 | TGTGCCAGCAGCTTGATGAAAGGACAGGGGGGTGAGCAGTTCTTC | CASSLMKGQGGEQFF
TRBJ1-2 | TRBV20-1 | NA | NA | TGCAGTGCTCGGAAAGACTATGGCTACACCTTC | CSARKDYGYTF
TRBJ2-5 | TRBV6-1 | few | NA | TGTGCCAGCAGGACGGGGGCCGGGAAGACCCAGTACTTC | CASRTGAGKTQYF
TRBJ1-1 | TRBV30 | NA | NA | TGTGCCTGGAGTGAAAACAGCTCTAGAGCTTTCTTT | CAWSENSSRAFF
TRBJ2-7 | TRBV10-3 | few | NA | TGTGCCACTGGGAGAGAGGGAAACTCCTACGAGCAGTACTTC | CATGREGNSYEQYF
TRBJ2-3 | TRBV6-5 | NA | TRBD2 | TGTGCCAGCAGTTACTCAACGGGAGGGCGGGGCACAGATACGCAGTATTTT | CASSYSTGGRGTDTQYF
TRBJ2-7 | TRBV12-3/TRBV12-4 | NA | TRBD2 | TGTGCCAGCAGTTTGACATGGGCTAGCGGGAGTTACGAGCAGTACTTC | CASSLTWASGSYEQYF
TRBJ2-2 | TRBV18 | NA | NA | TGTGCCAGCTCACCTTACGGGGGCACCGGGGAGCTGTTTTTT | CASSPYGGTGELFF
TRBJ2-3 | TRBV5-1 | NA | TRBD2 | TGCGCCAGCAGCTACACTAGCGGGGGGAGTTCGCACGCAGATACGCAGTATTTT | CASSYTSGGSSHADTQYF
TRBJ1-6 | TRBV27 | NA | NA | TGTGCCAGCAGCCGCCTCGCGAAGGGTAGCTCCTATAATTCACCCCTCCACTTT | CASSRLAKGSSYNSPLHF
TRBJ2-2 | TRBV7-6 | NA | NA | TGTGCTAGCAGCTTAGTTACGGAGATCGGGGAGCTGTTTTTT | CASSLVTEIGELFF
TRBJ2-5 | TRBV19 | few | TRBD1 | TGTGCCAGTAGTAGGGACAGTAAGGCGACCCAGTACTTC | CASSRDSKATQYF
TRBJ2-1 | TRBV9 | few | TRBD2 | TGTGCCAGCAGCGGAAGAACCGGGACTAGCGGGGATGAGCAGTTCTTC | CASSGRTGTSGDEQFF
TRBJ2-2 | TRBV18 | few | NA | TGTGCCAGCTCAACGACAGTAAACACCGGGGAGCTGTTTTTT | CASSTTVNTGELFF
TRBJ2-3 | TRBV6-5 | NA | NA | TGTGCCAGCAGTTACTCCTCGACAGGCTACACAGATACGCAGTATTTT | CASSYSSTGYTDTQYF
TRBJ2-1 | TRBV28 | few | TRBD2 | TGTGCCAGCAGTTTTTGGGCCCCCAAAGCGGGAGATAACAATGAGCAGTTCTTC | CASSFWAPKAGDNNEQFF
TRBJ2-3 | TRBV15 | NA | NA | TGTGCCACCAGCATTTCAGATACGCAGTATTTT | CATSISDTQYF
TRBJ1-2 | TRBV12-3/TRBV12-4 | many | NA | TGTGCCAGCAGTTTTGGGGGACGTGGCTACACCTTC | CASSFGGRGYTF
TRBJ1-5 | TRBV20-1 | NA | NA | TGCAGTGCTGGAAGGACAGTCCAAGCGGGGACCCAGCATTTT | CSAGRTVQAGTQHF
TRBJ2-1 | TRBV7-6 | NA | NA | TGTGCCAGCAGCCTTTCTCAGCGGGTGGCAGCTTACAATGAGCAGTTCTTC | CASSLSQRVAAYNEQFF
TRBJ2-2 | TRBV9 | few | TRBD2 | TGTGCCAGCAGCGCGCGGGAGCGATCCGGGGAGCTGTTTTTT | CASSARERSGELFF
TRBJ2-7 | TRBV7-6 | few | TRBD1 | TGTGCCAGCAGCTTAGTGACAGGGGACCAGCAGTACTTC | CASSLVTGDQQYF
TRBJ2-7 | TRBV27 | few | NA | TGTGCGGCAGGGAGAAACTACGAGCAGTACTTC | CAAGRNYEQYF
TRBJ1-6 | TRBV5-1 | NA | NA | TGCGCCAGCAGCTTGTATAGCAACGCGGGGAATTCACCCCTCCACTTT | CASSLYSNAGNSPLHF
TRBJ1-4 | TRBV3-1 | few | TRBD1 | TGTGCCAGCAGCACCGCCACAGGGGTGGAGGAAAAACTGTTTTTT | CASSTATGVEEKLFF
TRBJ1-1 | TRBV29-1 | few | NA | TGCAGCGTTGAAGGGGGGGACAACACTGAAGCTTTCTTT | CSVEGGDNTEAFF
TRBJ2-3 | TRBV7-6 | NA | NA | TGTGCCAGCAGCTTAGCGAGTACCCCTACGCAGTATTTT | CASSLASTPTQYF
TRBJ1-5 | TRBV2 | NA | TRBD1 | TGTGCCAGCAAGGGGGCAGGGGCTAGCAATCAGCCCCAGCATTTT | CASKGAGASNQPQHF
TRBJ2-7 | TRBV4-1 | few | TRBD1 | TGCGCCAGCAGCCATGTCCGCTCCGGGACAGGGGCCTACGAGCAGTACTTC | CASSHVRSGTGAYEQYF
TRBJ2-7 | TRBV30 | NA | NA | TGTGCCTGGACTTCGGGGGCATACGAGCAGTACTTC | CAWTSGAYEQYF
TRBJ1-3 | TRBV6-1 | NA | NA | TGTGCCAGCAGGCCAGCAACGGGGGGTACTGGAAACACCATATATTTT | CASRPATGGTGNTIYF
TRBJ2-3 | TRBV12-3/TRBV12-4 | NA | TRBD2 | TGTGCCAGCAGTCCCCTAGCGGAGGCCACAGATACGCAGTATTTT | CASSPLAEATDTQYF
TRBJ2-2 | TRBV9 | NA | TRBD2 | TGTGCCAGCAGCGTAGGAGCGAGCGGGGGCACCGGGGAGCTGTTTTTT | CASSVGASGGTGELFF
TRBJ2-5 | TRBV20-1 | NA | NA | TGCAGTGCTACCACGTTGGACACGGAAAGGGAGACCCAGTACTTC | CSATTLDTERETQYF
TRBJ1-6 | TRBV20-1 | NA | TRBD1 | TGCAGTGCCCATACAGGGGGGACGACTAGGGTTGCCCTCCACTTT | CSAHTGGTTRVALHF
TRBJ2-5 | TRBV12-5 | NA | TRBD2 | TGTGCTAGTGGTTTGGGACTAGCGGGAGTGGAGACCCAGTACTTC | CASGLGLAGVETQYF
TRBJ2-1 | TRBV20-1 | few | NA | TGCAGTGCCCACTACAATGAGCAGTTCTTC | CSAHYNEQFF
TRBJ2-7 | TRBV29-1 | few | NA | TGCAGCGTCCTTTCCCTGGGTTGGACCTACGAGCAGTACTTC | CSVLSLGWTYEQYF
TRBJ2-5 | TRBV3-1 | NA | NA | TGTGCCAGCAGCCCCGGGACACGGCGAGGAGAGACCCAGTACTTC | CASSPGTRRGETQYF
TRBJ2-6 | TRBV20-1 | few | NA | TGCAGTGCCAGCGTCATAACTGGGGCCAACGTCCTGACTTTC | CSASVITGANVLTF
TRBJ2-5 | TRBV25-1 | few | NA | TGTGCCAGCAGTGAATGGGGAGAAGAGACCCAGTACTTC | CASSEWGEETQYF
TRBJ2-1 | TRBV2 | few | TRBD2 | TGTGCCAGCAGTGAAGGACTAGCGGGAGTGAAATTTTTCTTC | CASSEGLAGVKFFF
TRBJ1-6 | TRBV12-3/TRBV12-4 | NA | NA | TGTGCCAGCAGTTCCGGGGCAAGCTCGGCTTCACCCCTCCACTTT | CASSSGASSASPLHF
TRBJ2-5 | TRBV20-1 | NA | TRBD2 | TGCAGTGCTAGAGATCGGAGCGGGGGGACCCAAGAGACCCAGTACTTC | CSARDRSGGTQETQYF
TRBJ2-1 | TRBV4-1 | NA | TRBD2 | TGCGCCAGCAGCCAAGAACCCCGGGAGGTCTACAATGAGCAGTTCTTC | CASSQEPREVYNEQFF
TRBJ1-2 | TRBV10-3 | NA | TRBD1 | TGTGCCATCAGTCAAACGGCGACAGGGACTGACTATGGCTACACCTTC | CAISQTATGTDYGYTF
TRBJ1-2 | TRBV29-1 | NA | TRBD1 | TGCAGCGTTGAAGGACAGGGACTTTATGGCTACACCTTC | CSVEGQGLYGYTF
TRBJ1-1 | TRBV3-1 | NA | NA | TGTGCCAGCAGCCTGACAGCGAGGGACACTGAAGCTTTCTTT | CASSLTARDTEAFF